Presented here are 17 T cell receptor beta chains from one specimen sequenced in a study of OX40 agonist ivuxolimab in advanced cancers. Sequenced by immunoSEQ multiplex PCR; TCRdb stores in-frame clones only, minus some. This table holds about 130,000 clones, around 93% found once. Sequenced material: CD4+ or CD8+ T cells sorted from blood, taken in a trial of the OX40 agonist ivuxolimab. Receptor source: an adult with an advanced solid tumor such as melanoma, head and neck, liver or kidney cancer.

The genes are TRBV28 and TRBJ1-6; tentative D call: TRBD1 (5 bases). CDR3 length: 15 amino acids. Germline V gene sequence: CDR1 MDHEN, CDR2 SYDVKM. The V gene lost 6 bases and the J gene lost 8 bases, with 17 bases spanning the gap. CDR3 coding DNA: TGTGCCAGCAGGGGAGGGGAAGGGATTTATTCACCCCTCCACTTT. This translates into CASRGGEGIYSPLHF.

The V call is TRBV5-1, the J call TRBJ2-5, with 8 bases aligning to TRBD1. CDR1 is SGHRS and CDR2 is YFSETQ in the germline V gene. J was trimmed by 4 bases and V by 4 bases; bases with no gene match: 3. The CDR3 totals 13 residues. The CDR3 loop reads CASSLGQGETQYF. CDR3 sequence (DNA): TGCGCCAGCAGCCTCGGACAGGGAGAGACCCAGTACTTC.

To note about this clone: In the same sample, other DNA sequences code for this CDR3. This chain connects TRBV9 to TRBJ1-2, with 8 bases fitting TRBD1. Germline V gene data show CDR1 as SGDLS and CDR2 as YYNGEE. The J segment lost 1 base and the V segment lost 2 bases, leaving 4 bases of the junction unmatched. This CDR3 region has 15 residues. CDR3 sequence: CASSVSGTGNYGYTF. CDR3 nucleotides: TGTGCCAGCAGCGTGTCGGGGACAGGTAACTATGGCTACACCTTC.

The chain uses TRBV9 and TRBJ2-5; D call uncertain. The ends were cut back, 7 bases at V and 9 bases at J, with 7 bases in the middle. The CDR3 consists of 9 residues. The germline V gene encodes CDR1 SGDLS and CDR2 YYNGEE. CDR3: CASGDPQYF. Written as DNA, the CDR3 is TGTGCCAGCGGTGACCCCCAGTACTTC.

This CDR3 reads CSVPEAFF. CDR3 sequence (DNA): TGCAGTGTTCCTGAAGCTTTCTTT. The chain joins TRBV20-1 to TRBJ1-1; D remains ambiguous. Looked up from germline, CDR1 is DFQATT and CDR2 is SNEGSKA (reference sequence). The V and J ends lost 7 bases and 6 bases respectively, with 3 bases between them. This CDR3 is 8 amino acids long.

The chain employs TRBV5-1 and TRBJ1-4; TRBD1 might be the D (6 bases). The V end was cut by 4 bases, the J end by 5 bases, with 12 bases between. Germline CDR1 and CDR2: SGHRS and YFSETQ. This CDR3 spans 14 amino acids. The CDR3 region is CASSRDTGNEKLFF. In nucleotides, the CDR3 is TGCGCCAGCAGCCGGGACACCGGGAATGAAAAACTGTTTTTT. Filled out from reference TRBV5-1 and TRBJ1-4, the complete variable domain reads KAGVTQTPRYLIKTRGQQVTLSCSPISGHRSVSWYQQTPGQGLQFLFEYFSETQRNKGNFPGRFSGRQFSNSRSEMNVSTLELGDSALYLCASSRDTGNEKLFFGSGTQLSVL.

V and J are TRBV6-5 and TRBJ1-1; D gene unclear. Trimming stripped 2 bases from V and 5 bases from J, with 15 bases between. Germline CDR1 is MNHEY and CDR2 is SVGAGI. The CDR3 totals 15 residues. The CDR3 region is CASSYRQGRRTEAFF. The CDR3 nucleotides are TGTGCCAGCAGTTACCGTCAAGGTCGGAGGACTGAAGCTTTCTTT.

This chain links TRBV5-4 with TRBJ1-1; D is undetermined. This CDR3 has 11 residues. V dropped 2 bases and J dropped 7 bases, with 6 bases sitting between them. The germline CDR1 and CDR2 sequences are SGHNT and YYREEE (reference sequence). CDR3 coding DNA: TGTGCCAGCAGCTTCCGGGATGAAGCTTTCTTT. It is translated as CASSFRDEAFF. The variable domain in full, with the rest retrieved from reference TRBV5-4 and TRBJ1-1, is ETGVTQSPTHLIKTRGQQVTLRCSSQSGHNTVSWYQQALGQGPQFIFQYYREEENGRGNFPPRFSGLQFPNYSSELNVNALELDDSALYLCASSFRDEAFFGQGTRLTVV.

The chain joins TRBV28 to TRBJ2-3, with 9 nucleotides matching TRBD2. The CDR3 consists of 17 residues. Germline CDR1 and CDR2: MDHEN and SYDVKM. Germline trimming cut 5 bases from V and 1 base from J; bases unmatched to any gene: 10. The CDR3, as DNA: TGTGCCAGCAGTAACCAAGCGGGAGGCTTTCGCACAGATACGCAGTATTTT. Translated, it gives CASSNQAGGFRTDTQYF.

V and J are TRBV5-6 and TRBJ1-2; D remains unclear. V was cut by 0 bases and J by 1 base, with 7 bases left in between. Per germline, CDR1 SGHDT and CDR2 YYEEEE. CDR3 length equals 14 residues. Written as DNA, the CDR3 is TGTGCCAGCAGCTTGGGCTTCGGTAACTATGGCTACACCTTC. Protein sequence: CASSLGFGNYGYTF.

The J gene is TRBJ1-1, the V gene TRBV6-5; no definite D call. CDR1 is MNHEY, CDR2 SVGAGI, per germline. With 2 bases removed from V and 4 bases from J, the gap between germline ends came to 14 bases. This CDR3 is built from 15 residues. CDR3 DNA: TGTGCCAGCAGTTACCGAGGTGGGGTAGCCACTGAAGCTTTCTTT. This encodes CASSYRGGVATEAFF.

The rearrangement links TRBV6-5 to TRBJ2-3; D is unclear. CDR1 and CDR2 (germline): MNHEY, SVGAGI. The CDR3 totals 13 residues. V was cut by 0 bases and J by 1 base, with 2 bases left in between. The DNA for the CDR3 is TGTGCCAGCAGTTACTCGGGCACAGATACGCAGTATTTT. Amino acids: CASSYSGTDTQYF.

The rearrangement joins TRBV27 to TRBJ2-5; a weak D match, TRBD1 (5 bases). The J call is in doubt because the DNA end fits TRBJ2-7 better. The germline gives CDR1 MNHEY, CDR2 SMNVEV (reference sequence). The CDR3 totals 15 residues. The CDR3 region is CASSPLIDRAYEQYF. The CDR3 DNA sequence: TGTGCCAGCAGTCCACTAATAGACAGAGCCTACGAGCAGTACTTC.

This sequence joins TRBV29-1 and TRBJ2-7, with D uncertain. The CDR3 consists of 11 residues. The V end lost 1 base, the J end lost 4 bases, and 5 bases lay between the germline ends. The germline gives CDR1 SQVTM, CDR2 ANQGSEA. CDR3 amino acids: CSVEGKYEQYF. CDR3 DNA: TGCAGCGTTGAAGGCAAGTACGAGCAGTACTTC.

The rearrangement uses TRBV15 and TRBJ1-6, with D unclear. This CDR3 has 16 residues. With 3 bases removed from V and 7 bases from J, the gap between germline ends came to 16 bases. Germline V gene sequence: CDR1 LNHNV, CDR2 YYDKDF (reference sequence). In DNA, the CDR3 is TGTGCCACCAGCAGTCCCAACGTAGTTCCAAATTCACCCCTCCACTTT. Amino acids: CATSSPNVVPNSPLHF.

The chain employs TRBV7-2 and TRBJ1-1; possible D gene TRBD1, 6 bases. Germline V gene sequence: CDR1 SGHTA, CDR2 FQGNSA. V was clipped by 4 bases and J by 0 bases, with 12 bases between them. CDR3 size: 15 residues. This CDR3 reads CASSSGQTMNTEAFF. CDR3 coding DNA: TGTGCCAGCAGCTCCGGACAGACGATGAACACTGAAGCTTTCTTT. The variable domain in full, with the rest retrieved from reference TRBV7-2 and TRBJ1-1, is GAGVSQSPSNKVTEKGKDVELRCDPISGHTALYWYRQSLGQGLEFLIYFQGNSAPDKSGLPSDRFSAERTGGSVSTLTIQRTQQEDSAVYLCASSSGQTMNTEAFFGQGTRLTVV.

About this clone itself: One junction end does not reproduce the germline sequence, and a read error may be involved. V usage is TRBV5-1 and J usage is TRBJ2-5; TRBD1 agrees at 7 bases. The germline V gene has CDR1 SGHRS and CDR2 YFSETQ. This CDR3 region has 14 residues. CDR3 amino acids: CASSKGQHQETQYF. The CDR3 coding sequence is TGCGCCAGCAGCAAGGGACAGCACCAGGAGACCCAGTACTTC.